The TCR beta chain described here comes from a study of cytomegalovirus exposure and HLA in healthy donors. V shed 4 bases, J shed 0 bases, and the junction held 7 bases outside the gene matches. This CDR3 has 15 residues. CDR1 and CDR2 from the germline V gene are GTSNPN and SVGIG (reference sequence). Primers: 60 Vbeta forward and 13 Jbeta reverse. Sequencing was performed with immunoSEQ multiplex PCR; in TCRdb, only in-frame clones are kept and a portion is missing. The table includes about 140,000 clones, 70% detected once. This receptor was identified in a woman aged 30 to 39 in good health and CMV-seronegative. Sequencing was carried out using PBMCs. The J gene is TRBJ1-1, the V gene TRBV30, with 8 positions matching TRBD1. CDR3: CAWTTDREMNTEAFF. The DNA for the CDR3 is TGTGCCTGGACGACGGACAGGGAAATGAACACTGAAGCTTTCTTT.